A single T cell receptor (beta chain) is shown here with its context. Germline V gene data show CDR1 as GTSNPN and CDR2 as SVGIG (reference sequence). CDR3 length: 15 residues. V gave up 2 bases and J gave up 7 bases; unmatched junction bases: 9. Methods used by the authors: Quantification of nucleated cells was approximated via reference gene primer amplification. Data came from immunoSEQ multiplex PCR; TCRdb stores just in-frame clones and leaves some out. Clone size and the V and J calls come from that table; the DNA yielded D and trimming. Among some 380,000 clones listed, around 90% were seen once. The data originate from a study of blood T cell repertoires in COVID-19. For the study at large: The origin of the acute and convalescent COVID-19 samples was the United States, Italy and Spain.

This rearrangement joins TRBV30 to TRBJ1-4; TRBD1 agrees at 8 bases. The origin of this receptor is a woman between 35 and 50 years old with acute COVID-19. Material: PBMCs or T cells enriched from blood (not recorded which). CDR3 sequence reads: CAWSSTRDRIEKLFF. CDR3 DNA sequence: TGTGCCTGGAGTTCGACCCGGGACAGGATTGAAAAACTGTTTTTT. Complete variable domain (other parts from reference TRBV30 and TRBJ1-4): SQTIHQWPATLVQPVGSPLSLECTVEGTSNPNLYWYRQAAGRGLQLLFYSVGIGQISSEVPQNLSASRPQDRQFILSSKKLLLSDSGFYLCAWSSTRDRIEKLFFGSGTQLSVL.